These T cell receptor beta chains were read from a single sample in a study of cytomegalovirus exposure and HLA in healthy donors. Profiling relied on immunoSEQ multiplex PCR, and the TCRdb table lists in-frame clones only, not all of them. This table holds about 360,000 clones, roughly 88% found once. Sequenced sample: PBMCs. These TCRs come from a woman under 30 in good health and CMV-seronegative. CDR3s include the opening cysteine and the closing phenylalanine or tryptophan. Each record gives: clone size, V gene, CDR3 length, D gene, J gene, CDR3 DNA, CDR3 protein. D genes are given only for firm matches. Some rows have no size entry. The others give once, few or many, or a class for an expanded clone.

clone_size: -; v_call: TRBV7-9; cdr3_length: 14; d_call: -; j_call: TRBJ1-4; cdr3_nt: TGTGCCAGCAGCTTAGCGGTCAGTGATGAAAAACTGTTTTTT; cdr3_aa: CASSLAVSDEKLFF
clone_size: -; v_call: TRBV2; cdr3_length: 13; d_call: TRBD2; j_call: TRBJ2-7; cdr3_nt: TGTGCGTCGGGAGGGGCCGATAGCTACGAGCAGTACTTC; cdr3_aa: CASGGADSYEQYF
clone_size: -; v_call: TRBV13; cdr3_length: 15; d_call: TRBD1; j_call: TRBJ1-2; cdr3_nt: TGTGCCAGCAGCTCCAGAAGGACAGGCAACTATGGCTACACCTTC; cdr3_aa: CASSSRRTGNYGYTF
clone_size: -; v_call: TRBV9; cdr3_length: 16; d_call: TRBD1; j_call: TRBJ2-3; cdr3_nt: TGTGCCAGCAGCGCCGACCTCAGGACAGGGGAAAATACGCAGTATTTT; cdr3_aa: CASSADLRTGENTQYF
clone_size: -; v_call: TRBV29-1; cdr3_length: 12; d_call: -; j_call: TRBJ1-2; cdr3_nt: TGCAGCGCCGGTTCTTCTAGTGATGGCTACACCTTC; cdr3_aa: CSAGSSSDGYTF
clone_size: -; v_call: TRBV27; cdr3_length: 16; d_call: TRBD2; j_call: TRBJ2-5; cdr3_nt: TGTGCCAGCAGCCCTACCCGGGACTATACCGAAGAGACCCAGTACTTC; cdr3_aa: CASSPTRDYTEETQYF
clone_size: -; v_call: TRBV19; cdr3_length: 11; d_call: -; j_call: TRBJ2-5; cdr3_nt: TGTGCCAGTAGTATGAGAGAGACCCAGTACTTC; cdr3_aa: CASSMRETQYF
clone_size: -; v_call: TRBV27; cdr3_length: 13; d_call: -; j_call: TRBJ2-7; cdr3_nt: TGTGCCAGCAGTTTAAACAGGGCCCACGAGCAGTACTTC; cdr3_aa: CASSLNRAHEQYF
clone_size: few; v_call: TRBV7-3; cdr3_length: 13; d_call: -; j_call: TRBJ2-7; cdr3_nt: TGTGCCAGCAGCCCCCCGGGCTCCTACGAGCAGTACTTC; cdr3_aa: CASSPPGSYEQYF
clone_size: -; v_call: TRBV11-2; cdr3_length: 15; d_call: -; j_call: TRBJ2-3; cdr3_nt: TGTGCCAGCAGCCCCAGTCGGGGGGCCGTTCATACGCAGTATTTT; cdr3_aa: CASSPSRGAVHTQYF
clone_size: -; v_call: TRBV4-1; cdr3_length: 16; d_call: -; j_call: TRBJ2-7; cdr3_nt: TGCGCCAGCAGCCAAGAGGATGGGGACAACTCCTACGAGCAGTACTTC; cdr3_aa: CASSQEDGDNSYEQYF
clone_size: -; v_call: TRBV4-2; cdr3_length: 18; d_call: TRBD1; j_call: TRBJ1-6; cdr3_nt: TGTGCCAGCAGCCAAGATCAGAACAGGGGATCCTATAATTCACCCCTCCACTTT; cdr3_aa: CASSQDQNRGSYNSPLHF
clone_size: -; v_call: TRBV5-1; cdr3_length: 14; d_call: TRBD1; j_call: TRBJ1-1; cdr3_nt: TGCGCCAGCAGCTTGGAGGACAGGGGATTTGGAGCTTTCTTT; cdr3_aa: CASSLEDRGFGAFF
clone_size: -; v_call: TRBV21-1; cdr3_length: 12; d_call: -; j_call: TRBJ2-7; cdr3_nt: TGTGCCAGCGGCTTTGGGTGGCCCAGGCGGGGCTTC; cdr3_aa: CASGFGWPRRGF
clone_size: -; v_call: TRBV28; cdr3_length: 12; d_call: -; j_call: TRBJ2-1; cdr3_nt: TGTGCCAGCAGTTTAACTTACAATGAGCAGTTCTTC; cdr3_aa: CASSLTYNEQFF
clone_size: -; v_call: TRBV2; cdr3_length: 13; d_call: -; j_call: TRBJ1-4; cdr3_nt: TGTGCCAGCAGGCAGGGTAGCAATGAAAAACTGTTTTTT; cdr3_aa: CASRQGSNEKLFF
clone_size: -; v_call: TRBV29-1; cdr3_length: 15; d_call: TRBD2; j_call: TRBJ2-5; cdr3_nt: TGCAGCGTTGTACTAGCGGGGACGTACCAAGAGACCCAGTACTTC; cdr3_aa: CSVVLAGTYQETQYF
clone_size: -; v_call: TRBV19; cdr3_length: 14; d_call: -; j_call: TRBJ1-1; cdr3_nt: TGTGCCAGTAGTATGACAGACACTTTCACTGAAGCTTTCTTT; cdr3_aa: CASSMTDTFTEAFF